This is a list of T cell receptor beta chains from one sample in a study of vaccination and CD4 T cells after COVID-19. TCRdb redid the calling of the PCR reads with MiXCR, one entry per CDR3 protein. Altogether about 21,000 distinct CDR3 sequences are present, around three fifths being singletons, with the ten largest covering 0.8% to 1%. The specimen comprised CD4+ T cells from blood, sampled before SARS-CoV-2 vaccination. Source of these receptors: a human donor who had recovered from COVID-19. Each CDR3 is given with its conserved first and last residue. The D gene is left open where the match is weak. Clone size is not always given. Where it is, it says once, few, many or a class for expanded clones.

J: TRBJ1-2
size: .
V: TRBV6-1
D: TRBD1
CDR3: CASSLNRGTGRGYTF
DNA: TGTGCCAGCAGTCTAAACCGAGGGACAGGTCGCGGCTACACCTTC

J: TRBJ1-2
size: .
V: TRBV2
D: TRBD1
CDR3: CASSVDPGTAGYTF
DNA: TGTGCCAGCAGTGTTGACCCCGGGACAGCCGGCTACACCTTC

J: TRBJ1-2
size: few
V: TRBV7-9
D: .
CDR3: CASSLAGGVNYGYTF
DNA: TGTGCCAGCAGCTTAGCTGGGGGTGTTAACTATGGCTACACCTTC

J: TRBJ1-1
size: .
V: TRBV11-2
D: .
CDR3: CASSLDLRGGTEAFF
DNA: TGTGCCAGCAGCTTAGATCTCAGGGGTGGTACTGAAGCTTTCTTT

J: TRBJ1-1
size: .
V: TRBV20-1
D: .
CDR3: CSARRQVEAFF
DNA: TGCAGTGCTAGAAGACAGGTTGAAGCTTTCTTT

J: TRBJ1-2
size: .
V: TRBV20-1
D: TRBD1
CDR3: CSARELHPSGTGRGYTF
DNA: TGCAGTGCTAGAGAGCTCCATCCCTCGGGGACAGGGCGGGGCTACACCTTC

J: TRBJ2-7
size: once
V: TRBV2
D: .
CDR3: CASRPEGGREQYF
DNA: TGTGCCAGCAGGCCCGAGGGGGGACGCGAGCAGTACTTC

J: TRBJ1-5
size: .
V: TRBV14
D: .
CDR3: CASSQGQVYSNQPQHF
DNA: TGTGCCAGCAGCCAAGGACAGGTGTATAGCAATCAGCCCCAGCATTTT

J: TRBJ2-3
size: .
V: TRBV10-3
D: TRBD1
CDR3: CAITEQGLSTDTQYF
DNA: TGTGCCATCACTGAACAGGGGCTGTCCACAGATACGCAGTATTTT

J: TRBJ1-5
size: few
V: TRBV20-1
D: .
CDR3: CSAEGTGNQPQHF
DNA: TGCAGTGCAGAAGGGACGGGGAATCAGCCCCAGCATTTT

J: TRBJ2-2
size: few
V: TRBV27
D: .
CDR3: CASRLSGTGELFF
DNA: TGTGCCAGCAGACTTAGCGGCACCGGGGAGCTGTTTTTT

J: TRBJ1-1
size: .
V: TRBV20-1
D: .
CDR3: CSARTQGFGGKAFF
DNA: TGCAGTGCTAGAACACAGGGTTTTGGGGGAAAAGCTTTCTTT

J: TRBJ2-7
size: .
V: TRBV29-1
D: .
CDR3: CSVEDGVKYEQYF
DNA: TGCAGCGTTGAAGATGGGGTGAAGTACGAGCAGTACTTC

J: TRBJ2-2
size: .
V: TRBV15
D: TRBD1
CDR3: CATRTGGIDTGELFF
DNA: TGTGCCACCAGAACAGGGGGCATAGATACCGGGGAGCTGTTTTTT

J: TRBJ2-7
size: .
V: TRBV11-2
D: TRBD1
CDR3: CASSLAPGQGAHEQYF
DNA: TGTGCCAGCAGCTTAGCCCCGGGACAGGGGGCTCACGAGCAGTACTTC

J: TRBJ1-2
size: .
V: TRBV7-9
D: .
CDR3: CASSLAGQLSNYGYTF
DNA: TGTGCCAGCAGCTTAGCAGGGCAGCTCTCTAACTATGGCTACACCTTC